This is a list of T cell receptor beta chains from one sample in a study of T cell changes during pregnancy in multiple sclerosis. Method: immunoSEQ multiplex PCR; TCRdb's copy keeps in-frame clones and lacks some. The repertoire holds about 100,000 clones, 90% to 95% seen once, with 0.99% in the top ten. The source material was peripheral blood, sampled after pregnancy. Receptor source: a female donor with multiple sclerosis, enrolled in a pregnancy study. The CDR3 runs from the conserved cysteine through the conserved F or W. D genes are given only for firm matches. A row's size may be missing; if present it is once, few, many or a size class.

V	size	D	J	CDR3	DNA
TRBV12-5	NA	TRBD1	TRBJ1-2	CASGLVLGQVDYGYTF	TGTGCTAGTGGTTTGGTACTGGGACAGGTGGACTATGGCTACACCTTC
TRBV30	NA	NA	TRBJ1-6	CAWSPQNNSPLHF	TGTGCCTGGAGTCCACAGAATAATTCACCCCTCCACTTT
TRBV27	once	NA	TRBJ2-2	CASSSSGTHTNTGELFF	TGTGCCAGCAGTTCTTCCGGGACACATACAAACACCGGGGAGCTGTTTTTT
TRBV6-1	NA	TRBD1	TRBJ2-3	CASSEFGWQGADTDTQYF	TGTGCCAGCAGTGAATTTGGATGGCAGGGGGCGGACACAGATACGCAGTATTTT
TRBV2	NA	NA	TRBJ1-1	CASGPRENTEAFF	TGTGCCAGCGGTCCCAGGGAGAACACTGAAGCTTTCTTT
TRBV4-1	NA	NA	TRBJ2-3	CASRSEMSTDTQYF	TGCGCCAGCAGGTCCGAGATGAGCACAGATACGCAGTATTTT
TRBV5-1	once	TRBD1	TRBJ1-1	CASSFRQGLTEAFF	TGCGCCAGCAGCTTCCGACAGGGTTTAACTGAAGCTTTCTTT
TRBV10-3	NA	NA	TRBJ1-1	CAISAQGPEAFF	TGTGCCATCAGTGCGCAGGGCCCTGAAGCTTTCTTT
TRBV2	NA	NA	TRBJ2-7	CASNKRAGLSSYEQYF	TGTGCCAGCAACAAAAGGGCGGGACTTAGCTCCTACGAGCAGTACTTC
TRBV19	NA	TRBD1	TRBJ1-5	CASSRLTGAYSNQPQHF	TGTGCCAGTAGTCGCTTAACAGGGGCCTATAGCAATCAGCCCCAGCATTTT
TRBV19	NA	TRBD2	TRBJ2-1	CASRRLAGGSNEQFF	TGTGCCAGTAGACGACTAGCGGGAGGCTCCAATGAGCAGTTCTTC
TRBV4-3	NA	NA	TRBJ2-7	CASSLSRGTGYEQYF	TGCGCCAGCAGCCTCAGCAGAGGAACAGGCTACGAGCAGTACTTC
TRBV30	NA	TRBD2	TRBJ2-3	CAWSGGLAGTDTQYF	TGTGCCTGGAGTGGGGGACTAGCGGGAACAGATACGCAGTATTTT
TRBV5-1	NA	NA	TRBJ2-2	CASSLVQANTGELFF	TGCGCCAGCAGCTTGGTTCAGGCGAACACCGGGGAGCTGTTTTTT
TRBV2	once	TRBD1	TRBJ2-3	CASRQPGQALGTQYF	TGTGCCAGCAGACAACCGGGACAGGCTTTGGGAACGCAGTATTTT
TRBV5-5	NA	TRBD1	TRBJ1-2	CASSLDRVNYGYTF	TGTGCCAGCAGCTTAGACAGGGTTAACTATGGCTACACCTTC
TRBV30	NA	TRBD2	TRBJ2-1	CALLAGGYYNEQFF	TGTGCCCTACTAGCGGGAGGTTACTACAATGAGCAGTTCTTC
TRBV19	NA	TRBD1	TRBJ2-1	CASTKTGVGNEQFF	TGTGCCAGTACCAAGACAGGGGTTGGCAATGAGCAGTTCTTC
TRBV10-3	NA	NA	TRBJ2-1	CAISESSRGNEQFF	TGTGCCATCAGTGAGAGCTCCAGGGGCAATGAGCAGTTCTTC
TRBV7-9	NA	TRBD1	TRBJ1-2	CASSPVGTDYGYTF	TGTGCCAGCAGTCCAGTCGGGACAGACTATGGCTACACCTTC